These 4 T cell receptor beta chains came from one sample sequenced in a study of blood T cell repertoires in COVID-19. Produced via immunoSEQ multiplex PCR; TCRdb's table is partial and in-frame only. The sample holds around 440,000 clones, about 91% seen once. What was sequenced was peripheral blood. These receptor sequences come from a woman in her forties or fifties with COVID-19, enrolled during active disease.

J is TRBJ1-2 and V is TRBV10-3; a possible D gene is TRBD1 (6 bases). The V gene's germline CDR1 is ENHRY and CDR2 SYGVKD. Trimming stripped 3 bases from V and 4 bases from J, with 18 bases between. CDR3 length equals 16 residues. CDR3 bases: TGTGCCATCAGTGACCCCACTCAACAGGGCGGCTATGGCTACACCTTC. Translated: CAISDPTQQGGYGYTF.

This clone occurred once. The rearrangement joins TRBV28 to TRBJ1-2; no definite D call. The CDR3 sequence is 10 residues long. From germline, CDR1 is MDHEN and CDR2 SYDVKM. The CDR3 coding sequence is TGTGCTACGGCCGGGAATGGCTACACCTTC. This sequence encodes CATAGNGYTF.

DNA of the CDR3: TGTGCCAGCAGTGAATTCGGGGAGGCAGCCTACGAGCAGTACTTC. It is translated as CASSEFGEAAYEQYF. The chain uses TRBV25-1 and TRBJ2-7; maybe TRBD2 (6 bases). Per germline, CDR1 MGHDK and CDR2 SYGVNS. Trimming pared 1 base from V and 2 bases from J, leaving 12 bases between. The CDR3 loop spans 15 amino acids.

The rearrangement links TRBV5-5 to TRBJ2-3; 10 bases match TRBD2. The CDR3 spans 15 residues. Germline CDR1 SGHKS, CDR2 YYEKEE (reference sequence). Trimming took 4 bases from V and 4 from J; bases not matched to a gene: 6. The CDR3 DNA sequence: TGTGCCAGCAGCACCTACAGCGGGGGGGCAGATACGCAGTATTTT. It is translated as CASSTYSGGADTQYF.